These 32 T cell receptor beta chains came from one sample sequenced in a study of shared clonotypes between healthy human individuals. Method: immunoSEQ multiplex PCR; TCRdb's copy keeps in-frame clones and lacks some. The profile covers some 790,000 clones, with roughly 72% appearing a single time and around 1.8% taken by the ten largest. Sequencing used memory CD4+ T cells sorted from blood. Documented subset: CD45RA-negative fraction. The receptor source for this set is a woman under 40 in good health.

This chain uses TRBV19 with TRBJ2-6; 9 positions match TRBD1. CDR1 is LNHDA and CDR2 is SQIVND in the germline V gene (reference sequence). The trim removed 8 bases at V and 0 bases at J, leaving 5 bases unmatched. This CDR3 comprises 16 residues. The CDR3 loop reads CASLQGAFSGANVLTF. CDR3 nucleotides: TGTGCCAGTTTACAGGGGGCATTCTCTGGGGCCAACGTCCTGACTTTC.

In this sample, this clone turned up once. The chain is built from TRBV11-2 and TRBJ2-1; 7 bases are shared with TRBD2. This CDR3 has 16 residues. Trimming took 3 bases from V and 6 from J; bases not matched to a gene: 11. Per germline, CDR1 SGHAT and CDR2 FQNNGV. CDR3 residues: CASSFGGRAIRNEQFF. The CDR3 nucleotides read TGTGCCAGCAGCTTCGGAGGGAGGGCCATCCGCAATGAGCAGTTCTTC.

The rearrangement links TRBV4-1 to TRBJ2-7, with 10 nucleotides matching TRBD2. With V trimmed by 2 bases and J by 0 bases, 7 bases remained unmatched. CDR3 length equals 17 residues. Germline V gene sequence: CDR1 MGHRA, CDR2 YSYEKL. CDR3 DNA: TGCGCCAGCAGCCAACTACTAGCGGGACTTAGCTCCTACGAGCAGTACTTC. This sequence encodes CASSQLLAGLSSYEQYF.

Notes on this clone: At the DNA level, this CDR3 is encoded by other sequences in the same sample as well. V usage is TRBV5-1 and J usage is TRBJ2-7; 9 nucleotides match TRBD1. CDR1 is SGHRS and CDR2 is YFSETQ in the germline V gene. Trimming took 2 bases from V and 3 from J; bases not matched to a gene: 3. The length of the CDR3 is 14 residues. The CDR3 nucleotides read TGCGCCAGCAGCTTAGGGACAGGGTTCTACGAGCAGTACTTC. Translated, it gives CASSLGTGFYEQYF. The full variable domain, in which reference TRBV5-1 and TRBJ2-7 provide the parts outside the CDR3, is KAGVTQTPRYLIKTRGQQVTLSCSPISGHRSVSWYQQTPGQGLQFLFEYFSETQRNKGNFPGRFSGRQFSNSRSEMNVSTLELGDSALYLCASSLGTGFYEQYFGPGTRLTVT.

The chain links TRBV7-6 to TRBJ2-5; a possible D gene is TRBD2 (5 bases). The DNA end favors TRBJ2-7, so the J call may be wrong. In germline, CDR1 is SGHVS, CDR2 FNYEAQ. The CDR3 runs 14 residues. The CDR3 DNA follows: TGTGCCAGCAGCTTAGTTGGTGAGGGCTACGAGCAGTACTTC. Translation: CASSLVGEGYEQYF.

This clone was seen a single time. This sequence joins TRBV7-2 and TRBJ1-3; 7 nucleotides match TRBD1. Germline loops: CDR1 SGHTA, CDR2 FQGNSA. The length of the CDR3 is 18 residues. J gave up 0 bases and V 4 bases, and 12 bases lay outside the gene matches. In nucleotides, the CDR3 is TGTGCCAGCAGCTCAGCGGGCAGGGGGACCATCTCTGGAAACACCATATATTTT. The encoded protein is CASSSAGRGTISGNTIYF.

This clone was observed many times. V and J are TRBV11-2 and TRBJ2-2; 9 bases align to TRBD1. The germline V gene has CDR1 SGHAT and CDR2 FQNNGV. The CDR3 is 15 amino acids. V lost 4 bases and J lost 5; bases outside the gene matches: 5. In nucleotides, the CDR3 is TGTGCCAGCAGCTGGGCCGGGACAGGGACCGGGGAGCTGTTTTTT. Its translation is CASSWAGTGTGELFF.

The CDR3 loop is CASSGTGTGEQYF. CDR3 DNA: TGTGCCAGCAGCGGAACAGGGACTGGCGAGCAGTACTTC. V usage is TRBV5-6 and J usage is TRBJ2-7; D is possibly TRBD1 or TRBD2 (6 bases each). Germline V lookup: CDR1 SGHDT, CDR2 YYEEEE. With 4 bases removed from V and 6 bases from J, the gap between germline ends came to 14 bases. This CDR3 spans 13 amino acids.

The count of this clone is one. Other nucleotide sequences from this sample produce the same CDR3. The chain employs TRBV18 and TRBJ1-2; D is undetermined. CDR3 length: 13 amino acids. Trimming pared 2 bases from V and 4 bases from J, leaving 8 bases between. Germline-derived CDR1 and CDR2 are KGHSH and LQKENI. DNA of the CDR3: TGTGCCAGCTCACCAGAGGCCAGCTATGGCTACACCTTC. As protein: CASSPEASYGYTF.

In nucleotides, the CDR3 is TGTGCCAGCAGTAAACAAGGAGGGACAGTCTATGGCTACACCTTC. It is translated as CASSKQGGTVYGYTF. The rearrangement uses TRBV25-1 and TRBJ1-2, with 7 bases fitting TRBD1. Germline V lookup: CDR1 MGHDK, CDR2 SYGVNS. The CDR3 sequence is 15 residues long. J gave up 4 bases and V 5 bases, and 10 bases lay outside the gene matches.

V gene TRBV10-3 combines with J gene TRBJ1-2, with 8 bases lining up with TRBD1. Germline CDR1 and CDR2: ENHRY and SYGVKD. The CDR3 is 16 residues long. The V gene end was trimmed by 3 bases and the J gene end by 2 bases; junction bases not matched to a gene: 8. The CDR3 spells CAISDLGQGLNYGYTF. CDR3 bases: TGTGCCATCAGTGACCTAGGACAGGGCCTAAACTATGGCTACACCTTC.

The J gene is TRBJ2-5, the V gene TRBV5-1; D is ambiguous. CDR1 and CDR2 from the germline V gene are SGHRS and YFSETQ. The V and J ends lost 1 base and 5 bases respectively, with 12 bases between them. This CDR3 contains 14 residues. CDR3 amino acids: CASSLLFGYETQYF. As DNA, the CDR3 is TGCGCCAGCAGCTTGCTCTTCGGCTATGAGACCCAGTACTTC.

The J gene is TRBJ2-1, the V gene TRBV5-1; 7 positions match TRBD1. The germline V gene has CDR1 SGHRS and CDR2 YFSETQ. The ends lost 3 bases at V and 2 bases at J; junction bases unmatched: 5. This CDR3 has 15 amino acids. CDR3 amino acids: CASSSPGGTYNEQFF. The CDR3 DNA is TGCGCCAGCAGCTCCCCAGGGGGTACCTACAATGAGCAGTTCTTC.

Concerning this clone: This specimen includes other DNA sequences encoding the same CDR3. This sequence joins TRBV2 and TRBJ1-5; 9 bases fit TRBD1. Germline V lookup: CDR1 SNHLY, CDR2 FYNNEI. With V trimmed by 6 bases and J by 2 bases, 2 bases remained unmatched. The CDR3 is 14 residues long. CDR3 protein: CASSRTGGNQPQHF. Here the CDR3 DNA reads TGTGCCAGCAGCAGGACAGGGGGCAATCAGCCCCAGCATTTT.

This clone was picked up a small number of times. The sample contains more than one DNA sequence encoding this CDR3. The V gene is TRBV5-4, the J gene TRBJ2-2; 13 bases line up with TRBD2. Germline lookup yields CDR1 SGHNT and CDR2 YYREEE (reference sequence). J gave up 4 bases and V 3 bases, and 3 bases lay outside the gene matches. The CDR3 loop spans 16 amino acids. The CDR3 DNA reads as TGTGCCAGCAGCTATGGACTAGCGGGAGTCACCGGGGAGCTGTTTTTT. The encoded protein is CASSYGLAGVTGELFF.

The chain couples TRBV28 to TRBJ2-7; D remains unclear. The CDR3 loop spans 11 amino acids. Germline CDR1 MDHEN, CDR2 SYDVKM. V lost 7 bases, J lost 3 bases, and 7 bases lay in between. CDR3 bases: TGTGCCAGCACAGCAGGCTACGAGCAGTACTTC. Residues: CASTAGYEQYF.

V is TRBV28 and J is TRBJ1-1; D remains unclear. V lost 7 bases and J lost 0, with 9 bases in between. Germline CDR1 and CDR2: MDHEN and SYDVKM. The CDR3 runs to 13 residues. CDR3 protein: CASISSLNTEAFF. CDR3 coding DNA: TGTGCCAGCATCTCTTCTTTGAACACTGAAGCTTTCTTT.

The CDR3 protein is CASSSQGQLSSYEQYF. The CDR3 DNA reads TGTGCCAGCAGTTCTCAGGGACAGTTAAGCTCCTACGAGCAGTACTTC. The chain employs TRBV27 and TRBJ2-7, with 7 bases identical to TRBD1. V was clipped by 4 bases and J by 0 bases; unmatched bases: 9. This CDR3 spans 16 amino acids. Germline CDR1 and CDR2: MNHEY and SMNVEV (reference sequence).

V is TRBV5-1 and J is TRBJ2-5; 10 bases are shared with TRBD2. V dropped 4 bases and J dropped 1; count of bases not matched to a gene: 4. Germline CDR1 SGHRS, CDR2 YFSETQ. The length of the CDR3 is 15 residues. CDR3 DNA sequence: TGCGCCAGCAGCCGGGCTAGCGGGAGCCAAGAGACCCAGTACTTC. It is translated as CASSRASGSQETQYF.

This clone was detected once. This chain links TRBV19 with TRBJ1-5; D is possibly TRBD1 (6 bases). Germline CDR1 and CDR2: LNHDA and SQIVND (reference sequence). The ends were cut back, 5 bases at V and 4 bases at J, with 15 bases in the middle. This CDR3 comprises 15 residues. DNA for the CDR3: TGTGCCAGTAGTTTCCCCGAGGGGGGAAATCAGCCCCAGCATTTT. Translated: CASSFPEGGNQPQHF.

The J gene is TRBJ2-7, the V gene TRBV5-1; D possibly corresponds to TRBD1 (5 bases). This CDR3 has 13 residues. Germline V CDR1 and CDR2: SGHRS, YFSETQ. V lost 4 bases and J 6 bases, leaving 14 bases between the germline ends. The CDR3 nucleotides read TGCGCCAGCAGCCTAATGCAGGGTTCCGAGCAGTACTTC. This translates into CASSLMQGSEQYF.

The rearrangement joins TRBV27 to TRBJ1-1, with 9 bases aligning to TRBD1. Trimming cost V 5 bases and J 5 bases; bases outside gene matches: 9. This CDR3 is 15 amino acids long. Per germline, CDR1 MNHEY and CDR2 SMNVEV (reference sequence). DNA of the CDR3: TGTGCCAGCAGTCTCATCGGGACAGGGAGGACTGAAGCTTTCTTT. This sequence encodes CASSLIGTGRTEAFF.

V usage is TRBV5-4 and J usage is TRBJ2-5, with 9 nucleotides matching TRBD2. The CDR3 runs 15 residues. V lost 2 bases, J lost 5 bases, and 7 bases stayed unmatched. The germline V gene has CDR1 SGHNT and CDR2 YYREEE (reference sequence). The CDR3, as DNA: TGTGCCAGCAGCTTTGGTAGCGGGAGTGGGGAGACCCAGTACTTC. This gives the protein CASSFGSGSGETQYF.

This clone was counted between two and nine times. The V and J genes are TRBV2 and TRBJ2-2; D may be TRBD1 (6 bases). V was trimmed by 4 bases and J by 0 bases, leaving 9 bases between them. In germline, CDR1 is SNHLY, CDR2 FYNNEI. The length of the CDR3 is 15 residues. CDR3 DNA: TGTGCCAGCAGTGGCAACAGGGCGAACACCGGGGAGCTGTTTTTT. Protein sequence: CASSGNRANTGELFF.

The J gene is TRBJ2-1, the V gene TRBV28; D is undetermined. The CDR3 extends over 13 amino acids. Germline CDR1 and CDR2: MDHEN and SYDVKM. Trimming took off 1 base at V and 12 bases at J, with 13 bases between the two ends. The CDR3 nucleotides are TGTGCCAGCAGTTTATCGGGCCGGGTTGTGCAGTTCTTC. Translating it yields CASSLSGRVVQFF.

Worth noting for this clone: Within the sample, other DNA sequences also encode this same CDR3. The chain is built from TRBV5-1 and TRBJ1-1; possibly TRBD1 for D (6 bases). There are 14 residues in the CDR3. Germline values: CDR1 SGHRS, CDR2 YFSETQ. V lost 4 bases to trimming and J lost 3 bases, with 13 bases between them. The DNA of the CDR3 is TGCGCCAGCAGCCCAGGACAGCCCCACACTGAAGCTTTCTTT. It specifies CASSPGQPHTEAFF.

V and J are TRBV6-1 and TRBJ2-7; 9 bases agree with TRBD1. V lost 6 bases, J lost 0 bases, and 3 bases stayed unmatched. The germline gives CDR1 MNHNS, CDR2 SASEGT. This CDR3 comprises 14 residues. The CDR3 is CASRRQGDSYEQYF. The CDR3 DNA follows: TGTGCCAGCAGAAGACAGGGGGACTCCTACGAGCAGTACTTC.

The CDR3 bases are TGTGCCAGCAGTTACGCAGGACCTTCTGGGGCCAACGTCCTGACTTTC. Its translation is CASSYAGPSGANVLTF. This rearrangement joins TRBV6-6 to TRBJ2-6; the D is unclear. CDR3 length equals 16 residues. The V end was cut by 2 bases, the J end by 1 base, with 9 bases between. Germline V gene lookup returns CDR1 MNHNY and CDR2 SVGAGI (reference sequence).

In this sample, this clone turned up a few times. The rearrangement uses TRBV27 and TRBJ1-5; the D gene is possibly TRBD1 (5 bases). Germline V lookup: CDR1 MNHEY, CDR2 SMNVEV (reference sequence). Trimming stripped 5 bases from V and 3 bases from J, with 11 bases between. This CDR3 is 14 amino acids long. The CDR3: CASSLGTANQPQHF. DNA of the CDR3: TGTGCCAGCAGTCTCGGGACGGCCAATCAGCCCCAGCATTTT.

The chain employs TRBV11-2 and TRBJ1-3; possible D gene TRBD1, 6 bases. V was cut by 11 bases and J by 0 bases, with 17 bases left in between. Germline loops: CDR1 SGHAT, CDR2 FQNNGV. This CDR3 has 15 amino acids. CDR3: CASQDRPISGNTIYF. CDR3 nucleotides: TGTGCCTCACAAGACAGGCCCATCTCTGGAAACACCATATATTTT. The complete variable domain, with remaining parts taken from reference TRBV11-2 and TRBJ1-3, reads EAGVAQSPRYKIIEKRQSVAFWCNPISGHATLYWYQQILGQGPKLLIQFQNNGVVDDSQLPKDRFSAERLKGVDSTLKIQPAKLEDSAVYLCASQDRPISGNTIYFGEGSWLTVV.

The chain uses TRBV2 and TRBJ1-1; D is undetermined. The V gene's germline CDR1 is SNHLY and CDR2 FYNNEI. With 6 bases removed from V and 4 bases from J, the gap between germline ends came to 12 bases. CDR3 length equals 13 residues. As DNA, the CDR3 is TGTGCCAGCAGGAAAACCGAGATCACTGAAGCTTTCTTT. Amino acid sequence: CASRKTEITEAFF. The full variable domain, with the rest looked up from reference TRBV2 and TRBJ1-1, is EPEVTQTPSHQVTQMGQEVILRCVPISNHLYFYWYRQILGQKVEFLVSFYNNEISEKSEIFDDQFSVERPDGSNFTLKIRSTKLEDSAMYFCASRKTEITEAFFGQGTRLTVV.

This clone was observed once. This chain's CDR3 is CASSQEQGADGYTF. The CDR3 nucleotides are TGCGCCAGCAGCCAGGAACAGGGGGCAGATGGCTACACCTTC. The chain employs TRBV4-1 and TRBJ1-2; TRBD1 aligns across 9 bases. CDR1 is MGHRA and CDR2 is YSYEKL in the germline V gene. J was trimmed by 6 bases and V by 3 bases; bases with no gene match: 5. CDR3 length equals 14 residues.